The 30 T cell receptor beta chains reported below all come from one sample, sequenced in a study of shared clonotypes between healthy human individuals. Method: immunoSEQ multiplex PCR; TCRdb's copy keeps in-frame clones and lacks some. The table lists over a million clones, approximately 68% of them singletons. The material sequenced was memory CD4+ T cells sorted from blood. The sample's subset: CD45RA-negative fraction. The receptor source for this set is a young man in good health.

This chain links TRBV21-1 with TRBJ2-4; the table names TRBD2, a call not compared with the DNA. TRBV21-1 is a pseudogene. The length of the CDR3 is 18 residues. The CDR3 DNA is TGTGCCAGCAGCAAAGTGCCGACTAGCGGGGGGCCTAAAAACATTCAGTACTTC. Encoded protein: CASSKVPTSGGPKNIQYF.

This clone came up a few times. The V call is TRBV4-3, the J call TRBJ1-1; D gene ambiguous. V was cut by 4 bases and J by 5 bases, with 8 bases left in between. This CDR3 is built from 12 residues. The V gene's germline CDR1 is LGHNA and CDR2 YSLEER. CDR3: CASSRLGTEAFF. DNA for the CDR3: TGCGCCAGCAGCCGCCTAGGGACTGAAGCTTTCTTT.

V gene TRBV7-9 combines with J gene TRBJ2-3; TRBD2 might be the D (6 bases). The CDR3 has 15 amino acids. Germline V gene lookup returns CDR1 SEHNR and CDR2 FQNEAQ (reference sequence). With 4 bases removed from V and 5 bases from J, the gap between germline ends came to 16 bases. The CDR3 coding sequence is TGTGCCAGCAGCTCCTCCAACTCGGAGGGAGATACGCAGTATTTT. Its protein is CASSSSNSEGDTQYF.

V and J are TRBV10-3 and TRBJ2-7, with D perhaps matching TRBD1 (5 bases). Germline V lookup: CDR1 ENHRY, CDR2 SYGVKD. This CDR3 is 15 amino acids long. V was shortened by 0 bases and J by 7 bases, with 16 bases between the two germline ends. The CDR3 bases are TGTGCCATCAGTGAGTCGGCAGGGAATGGCGTGGAGCAGTACTTC. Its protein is CAISESAGNGVEQYF.

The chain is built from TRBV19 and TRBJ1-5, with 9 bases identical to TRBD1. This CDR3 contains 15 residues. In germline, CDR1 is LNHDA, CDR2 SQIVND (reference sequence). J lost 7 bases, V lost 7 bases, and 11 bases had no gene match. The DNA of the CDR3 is TGTGCCAGTAACCCCTCCGGACAGGGGCGCCAGCCCCAGCATTTT. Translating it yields CASNPSGQGRQPQHF. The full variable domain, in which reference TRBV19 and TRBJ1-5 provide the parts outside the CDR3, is DGGITQSPKYLFRKEGQNVTLSCEQNLNHDAMYWYRQDPGQGLRLIYYSQIVNDFQKGDIAEGYSVSREKKESFPLTVTSAQKNPTAFYLCASNPSGQGRQPQHFGDGTRLSIL.

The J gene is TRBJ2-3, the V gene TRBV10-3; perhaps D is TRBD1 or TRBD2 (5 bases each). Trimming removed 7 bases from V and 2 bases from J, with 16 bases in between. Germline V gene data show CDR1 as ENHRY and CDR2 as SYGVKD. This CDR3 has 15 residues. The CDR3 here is CAITSGAFLTDTQYF. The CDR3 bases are TGTGCCATCACCTCCGGGGCATTCCTCACAGATACGCAGTATTTT.

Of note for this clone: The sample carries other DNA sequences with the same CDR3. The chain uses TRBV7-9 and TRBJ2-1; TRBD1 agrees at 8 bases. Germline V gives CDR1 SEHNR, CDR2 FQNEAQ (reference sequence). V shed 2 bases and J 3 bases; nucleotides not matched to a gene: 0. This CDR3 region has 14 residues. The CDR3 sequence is CASSLTGGYNEQFF. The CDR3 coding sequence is TGTGCCAGCAGCTTAACAGGGGGCTACAATGAGCAGTTCTTC.

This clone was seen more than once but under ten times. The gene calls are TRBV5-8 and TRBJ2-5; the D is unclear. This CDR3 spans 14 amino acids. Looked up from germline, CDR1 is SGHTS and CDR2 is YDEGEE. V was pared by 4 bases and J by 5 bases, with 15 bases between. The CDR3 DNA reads TGTGCCAGCAGCCGGCGGTTGGGCCGGGAGACCCAGTACTTC. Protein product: CASSRRLGRETQYF.

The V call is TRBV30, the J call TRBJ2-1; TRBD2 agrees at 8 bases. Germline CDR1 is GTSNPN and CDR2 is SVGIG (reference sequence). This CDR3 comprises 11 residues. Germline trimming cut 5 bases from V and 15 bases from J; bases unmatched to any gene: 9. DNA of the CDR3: TGTGCCTGGCAATCCGGGACTAGGCCGTTCTTC. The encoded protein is CAWQSGTRPFF.

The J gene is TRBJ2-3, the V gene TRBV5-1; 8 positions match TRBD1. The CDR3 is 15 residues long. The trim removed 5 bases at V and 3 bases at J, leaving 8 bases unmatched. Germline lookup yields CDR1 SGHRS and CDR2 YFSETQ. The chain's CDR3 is CASRLTGVKTDTQYF. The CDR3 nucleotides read TGCGCCAGCAGACTGACAGGGGTAAAAACAGATACGCAGTATTTT.

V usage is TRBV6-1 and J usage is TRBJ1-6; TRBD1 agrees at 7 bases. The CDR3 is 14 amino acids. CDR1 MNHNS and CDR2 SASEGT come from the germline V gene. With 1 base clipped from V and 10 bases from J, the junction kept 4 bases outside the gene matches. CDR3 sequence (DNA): TGTGCCAGCAGTGAAGACAGGGGCTGGTCACCCCTCCACTTT. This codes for CASSEDRGWSPLHF.

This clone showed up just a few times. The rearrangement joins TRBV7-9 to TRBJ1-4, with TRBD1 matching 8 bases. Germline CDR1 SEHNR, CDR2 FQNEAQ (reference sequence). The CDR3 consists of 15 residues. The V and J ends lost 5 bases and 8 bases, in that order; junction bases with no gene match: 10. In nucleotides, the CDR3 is TGTGCCAGCAGCCCCGGGCAGGGGGCGATCGAAAAACTGTTTTTT. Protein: CASSPGQGAIEKLFF.

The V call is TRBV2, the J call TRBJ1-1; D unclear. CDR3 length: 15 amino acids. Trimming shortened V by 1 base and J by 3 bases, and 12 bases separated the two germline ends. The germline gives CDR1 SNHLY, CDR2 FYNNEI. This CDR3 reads CASSEDRLGDTEAFF. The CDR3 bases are TGTGCCAGCAGTGAAGATCGGCTAGGAGACACTGAAGCTTTCTTT.

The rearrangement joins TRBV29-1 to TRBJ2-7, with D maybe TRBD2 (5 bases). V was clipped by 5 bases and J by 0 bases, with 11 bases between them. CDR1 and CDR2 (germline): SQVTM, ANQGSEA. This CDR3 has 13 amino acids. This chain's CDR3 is CSVSRLSSYEQYF. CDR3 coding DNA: TGCAGCGTTTCTCGACTAAGCTCCTACGAGCAGTACTTC.

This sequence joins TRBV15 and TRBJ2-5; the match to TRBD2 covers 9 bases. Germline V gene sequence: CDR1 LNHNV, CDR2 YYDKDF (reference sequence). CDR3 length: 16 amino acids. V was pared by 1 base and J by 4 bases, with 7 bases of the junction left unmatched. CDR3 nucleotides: TGTGCCACCAGCAGAGGCCCAGCGGGAGGACGAGAGACCCAGTACTTC. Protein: CATSRGPAGGRETQYF.

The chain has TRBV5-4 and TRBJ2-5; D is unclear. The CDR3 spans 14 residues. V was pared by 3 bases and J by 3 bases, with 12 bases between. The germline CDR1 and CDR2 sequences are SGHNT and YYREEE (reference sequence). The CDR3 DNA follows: TGTGCCAGCAGCTCCCCCCAGGTCAAAGAGACCCAGTACTTC. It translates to CASSSPQVKETQYF. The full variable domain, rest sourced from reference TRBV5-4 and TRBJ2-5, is ETGVTQSPTHLIKTRGQQVTLRCSSQSGHNTVSWYQQALGQGPQFIFQYYREEENGRGNFPPRFSGLQFPNYSSELNVNALELDDSALYLCASSSPQVKETQYFGPGTRLLVL.

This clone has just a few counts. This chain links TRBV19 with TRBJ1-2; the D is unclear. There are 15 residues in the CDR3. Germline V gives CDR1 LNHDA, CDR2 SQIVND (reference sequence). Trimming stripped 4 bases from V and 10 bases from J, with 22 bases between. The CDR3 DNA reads TGTGCCAGTAGTACATCTCCGGAACAGCGGACCACCTACACCTTC. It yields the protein CASSTSPEQRTTYTF.

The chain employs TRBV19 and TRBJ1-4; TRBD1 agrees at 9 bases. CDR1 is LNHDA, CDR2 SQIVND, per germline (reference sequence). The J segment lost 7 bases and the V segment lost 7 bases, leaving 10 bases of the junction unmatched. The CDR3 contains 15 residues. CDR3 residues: CASIPRDREGEKLFF. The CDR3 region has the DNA TGTGCCAGTATCCCCCGGGACAGGGAAGGTGAAAAACTGTTTTTT.

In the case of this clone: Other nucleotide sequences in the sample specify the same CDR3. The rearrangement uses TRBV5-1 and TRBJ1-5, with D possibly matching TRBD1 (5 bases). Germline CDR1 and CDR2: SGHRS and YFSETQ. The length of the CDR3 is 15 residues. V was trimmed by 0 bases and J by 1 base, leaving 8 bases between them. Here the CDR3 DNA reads TGCGCCAGCAGCTTGGCAGGGATCAGCAATCAGCCCCAGCATTTT. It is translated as CASSLAGISNQPQHF.

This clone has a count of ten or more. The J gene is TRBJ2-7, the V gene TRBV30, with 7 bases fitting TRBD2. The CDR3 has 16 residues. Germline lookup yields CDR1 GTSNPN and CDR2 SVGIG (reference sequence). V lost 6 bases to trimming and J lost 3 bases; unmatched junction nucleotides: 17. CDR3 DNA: TGTGCCTGTTCCACACAGTCAGCGGGACGAGGCTACGAGCAGTACTTC. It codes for CACSTQSAGRGYEQYF. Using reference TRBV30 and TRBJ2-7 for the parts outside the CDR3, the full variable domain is SQTIHQWPATLVQPVGSPLSLECTVEGTSNPNLYWYRQAAGRGLQLLFYSVGIGQISSEVPQNLSASRPQDRQFILSSKKLLLSDSGFYLCACSTQSAGRGYEQYFGPGTRLTVT.

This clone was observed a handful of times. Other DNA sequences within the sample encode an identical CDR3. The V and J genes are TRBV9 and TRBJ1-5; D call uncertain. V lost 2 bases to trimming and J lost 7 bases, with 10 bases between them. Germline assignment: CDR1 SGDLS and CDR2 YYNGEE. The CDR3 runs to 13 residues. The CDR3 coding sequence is TGTGCCAGCAGCGTTGGTGGACGGCAGCCCCAGCATTTT. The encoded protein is CASSVGGRQPQHF.

DNA of the CDR3: TGTGCCAGCAGTTACTCGATGGAGGCTTATCAAGCTTTCTTT. It is translated as CASSYSMEAYQAFF. The V gene is TRBV6-5, the J gene TRBJ1-1, with no clear D. This CDR3 has 14 amino acids. V was trimmed by 0 bases and J by 9 bases, leaving 14 bases between them. From germline, CDR1 is MNHEY and CDR2 SVGAGI.

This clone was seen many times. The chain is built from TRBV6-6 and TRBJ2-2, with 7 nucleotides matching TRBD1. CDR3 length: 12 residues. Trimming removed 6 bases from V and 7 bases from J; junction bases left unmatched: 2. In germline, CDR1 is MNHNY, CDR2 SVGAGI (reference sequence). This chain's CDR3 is CASSAGGGELFF. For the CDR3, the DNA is TGTGCCAGCAGCGCAGGGGGCGGGGAGCTGTTTTTT.

The CDR3 loop is CAWSRAPSGTGRSNEQFF. The CDR3 coding sequence is TGTGCCTGGAGCCGCGCCCCGTCCGGGACAGGGCGTTCGAATGAGCAGTTCTTC. This chain joins TRBV30 and TRBJ2-1; 9 bases are shared with TRBD1. CDR3 length equals 18 residues. V shed 3 bases and J 7 bases; nucleotides not matched to a gene: 19. Looked up from germline, CDR1 is GTSNPN and CDR2 is SVGIG (reference sequence).

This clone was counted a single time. The CDR3 loop is CASSYIQGTDTIYF. As DNA, the CDR3 is TGTGCCAGCAGTTACATACAGGGGACCGACACCATATATTTT. The V and J genes are TRBV6-8 and TRBJ1-3; 7 bases align to TRBD1. The trim removed 2 bases at V and 8 bases at J, leaving 6 bases unmatched. The CDR3 totals 14 residues. CDR1 and CDR2 from the germline V gene are MNHGY and SAAAGT.

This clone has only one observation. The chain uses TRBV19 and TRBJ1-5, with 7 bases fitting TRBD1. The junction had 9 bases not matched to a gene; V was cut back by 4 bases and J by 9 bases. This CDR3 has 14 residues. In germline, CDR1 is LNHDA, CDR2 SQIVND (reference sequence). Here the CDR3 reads CASSSLQGLGPQHF. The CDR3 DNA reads TGTGCCAGTAGTAGCCTACAGGGGCTAGGGCCCCAGCATTTT.

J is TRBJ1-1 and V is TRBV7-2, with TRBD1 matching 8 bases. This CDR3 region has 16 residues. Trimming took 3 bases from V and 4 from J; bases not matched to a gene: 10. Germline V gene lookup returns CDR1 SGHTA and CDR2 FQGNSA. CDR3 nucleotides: TGTGCCAGCAGCTTCAAAACGGACAGGGAGGGCACTGAAGCTTTCTTT. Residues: CASSFKTDREGTEAFF.

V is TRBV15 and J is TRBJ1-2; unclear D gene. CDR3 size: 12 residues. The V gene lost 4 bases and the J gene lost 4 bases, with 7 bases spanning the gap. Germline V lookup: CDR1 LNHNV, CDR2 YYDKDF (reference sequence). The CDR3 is CATSTSGYGYTF. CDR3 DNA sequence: TGTGCCACCAGCACATCAGGCTATGGCTACACCTTC.

The CDR3 sequence is CASSLSKDSPLHF. The CDR3 DNA sequence: TGTGCCAGCAGCTTATCCAAGGATTCACCCCTCCACTTT. V usage is TRBV7-6 and J usage is TRBJ1-6; D is undetermined. This CDR3 has 13 residues. V lost 2 bases and J lost 8, with 7 bases in between. CDR1 and CDR2 from the germline V gene are SGHVS and FNYEAQ. The full variable domain, rest sourced from reference TRBV7-6 and TRBJ1-6, is GAGVSQSPRYKVTKRGQDVALRCDPISGHVSLYWYRQALGQGPEFLTYFNYEAQQDKSGLPNDRFSAERPEGSISTLTIQRTEQRDSAMYRCASSLSKDSPLHFGNGTRLTVT.

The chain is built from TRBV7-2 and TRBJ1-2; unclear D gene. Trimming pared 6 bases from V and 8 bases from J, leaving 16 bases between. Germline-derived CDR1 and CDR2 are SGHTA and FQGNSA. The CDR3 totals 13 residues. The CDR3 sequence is CASSTHRVWGYTF. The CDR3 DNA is TGTGCCAGCAGTACTCATAGGGTATGGGGCTACACCTTC. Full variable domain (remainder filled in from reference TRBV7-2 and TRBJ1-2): GAGVSQSPSNKVTEKGKDVELRCDPISGHTALYWYRQSLGQGLEFLIYFQGNSAPDKSGLPSDRFSAERTGGSVSTLTIQRTQQEDSAVYLCASSTHRVWGYTFGSGTRLTVV.